The rows below give T cell receptor beta chains drawn from one sample of a study of shared clonotypes between healthy human individuals. Generated by immunoSEQ multiplex PCR, the TCRdb table keeps only in-frame clones and is missing some. The sample contains roughly 2.2 million clones, over 85% of which appear only once. Sample: naive CD4+ T cells from PBMCs. These receptors were taken from a man aged 18 to 30 in good health. Some clones in this sample may be carry-over from other donors' samples. The CDR3 runs from the conserved cysteine through the conserved F or W. The D gene is left open where the match is weak. Where a row states a size, it is once, few, many or the class of an expanded clone; other rows omit it.

j_call v_call d_call clone_size cdr3_aa cdr3_nt
TRBJ2-3 TRBV9 TRBD1 . CASSETGPDTQYF TGTGCCAGCAGCGAGACAGGGCCAGATACGCAGTATTTT
TRBJ2-5 TRBV6-1 TRBD2 once CASSEGREGSQETQYF TGTGCCAGCAGTGAAGGGCGGGAGGGTTCTCAAGAGACCCAGTACTTC
TRBJ2-3 TRBV7-9 TRBD2 . CASSIGTSGSTDTQYF TGTGCCAGCAGCATAGGGACTAGCGGAAGCACAGATACGCAGTATTTT
TRBJ1-5 TRBV4-3 . . CASSQETGNSNQPQHF TGCGCCAGCAGCCAAGAAACAGGAAATAGCAATCAGCCCCAGCATTTT
TRBJ2-1 TRBV4-2 TRBD2 . CASSQVKLAGEWSYNEQFF TGTGCCAGCAGCCAAGTGAAACTAGCGGGAGAGTGGTCCTACAATGAGCAGTTCTTC
TRBJ2-7 TRBV2 TRBD1 . CASSVTGTGAYEQYF TGTGCCAGCAGTGTTACGGGGACAGGAGCCTACGAGCAGTACTTC
TRBJ2-7 TRBV5-1 TRBD1 . CASSVTPGQIYEQYF TGCGCCAGCAGCGTGACACCGGGACAGATCTACGAGCAGTACTTC
TRBJ1-2 TRBV6-6 . . CASSPSGTTMGGYTF TGTGCCAGCAGTCCCTCCGGGACAACTATGGGGGGCTACACCTTC
TRBJ2-7 TRBV2 TRBD1 few CASSPTGNNLNLPEQYF TGTGCCAGCAGCCCGACAGGGAACAACCTCAATTTACCCGAGCAGTACTTC
TRBJ1-1 TRBV29-1 . . CSVGGLYSTEAFF TGCAGCGTTGGGGGACTTTATTCCACTGAAGCTTTCTTT
TRBJ2-3 TRBV28 TRBD2 . CASSTSRLAGERTDTQYF TGTGCCAGCAGTACAAGTAGACTAGCGGGAGAGCGCACAGATACGCAGTATTTT
TRBJ1-1 TRBV5-8 . . CASSLSRGARTEAFF TGTGCCAGCAGCCTCTCTCGAGGGGCGCGGACTGAAGCTTTCTTT
TRBJ2-3 TRBV7-2 TRBD2 . CASSHRTSPWTAITDTQYF TGTGCCAGCAGCCACCGGACTAGTCCTTGGACGGCGATCACAGATACGCAGTATTTT
TRBJ2-2 TRBV19 TRBD1 . CASSTGWGQSNTGELFF TGTGCCAGTAGTACCGGGTGGGGACAGAGCAACACCGGGGAGCTGTTTTTT
TRBJ1-2 TRBV5-4 TRBD1 . CASSSLKNRGRDYGYTF TGTGCCAGCAGCTCCCTCAAGAATAGGGGGCGCGACTATGGCTACACCTTC
TRBJ2-1 TRBV5-1 TRBD1 . CASSPDGTGASNEQFF TGCGCCAGCAGCCCCGACGGGACAGGGGCGAGTAATGAGCAGTTCTTC
TRBJ2-2 TRBV7-3 . . CASSLRGVNTGELFF TGTGCCAGCAGCTTAAGGGGGGTGAACACCGGGGAGCTGTTTTTT